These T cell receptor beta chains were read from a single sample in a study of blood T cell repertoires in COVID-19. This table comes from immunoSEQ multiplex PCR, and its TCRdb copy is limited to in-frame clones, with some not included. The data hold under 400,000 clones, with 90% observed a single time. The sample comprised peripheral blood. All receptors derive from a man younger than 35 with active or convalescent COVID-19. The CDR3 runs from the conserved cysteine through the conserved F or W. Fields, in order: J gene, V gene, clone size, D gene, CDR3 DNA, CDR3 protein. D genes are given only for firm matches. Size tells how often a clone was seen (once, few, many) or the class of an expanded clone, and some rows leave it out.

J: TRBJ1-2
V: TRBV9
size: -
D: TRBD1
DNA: TGTGCCAGCAGCATACAGGGGGACTATGGCTACACCTTC
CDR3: CASSIQGDYGYTF

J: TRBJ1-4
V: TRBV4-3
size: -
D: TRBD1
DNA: TGCGCCAGCAGCCAAGCCGGGCAGGGGGTTGAAAAACTGTTTTTT
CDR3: CASSQAGQGVEKLFF

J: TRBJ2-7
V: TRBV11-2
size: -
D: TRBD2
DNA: TGTGCCAGCAGCTCCTCCATAGCGGGAGGTTACGAGCAGTACTTC
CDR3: CASSSSIAGGYEQYF

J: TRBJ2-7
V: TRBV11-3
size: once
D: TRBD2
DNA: TGTGCCAGCAGTCTCTCTGAGACTAGCGGGAACTCCTACGAGCAGTACTTC
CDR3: CASSLSETSGNSYEQYF

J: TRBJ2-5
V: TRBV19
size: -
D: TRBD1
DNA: TGTGCCAGTAGTCCCGGGATTAAAGGGGGCGAGACCCAGTACTTC
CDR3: CASSPGIKGGETQYF

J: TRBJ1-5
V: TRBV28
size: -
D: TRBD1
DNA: TGTGCCAGCAGTGCAGGGGGTTCGGTTCAGCCCCAGCATTTT
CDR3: CASSAGGSVQPQHF

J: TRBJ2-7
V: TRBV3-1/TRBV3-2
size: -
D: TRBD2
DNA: TGTGCCAGCAGCCAACGACTAGCGGGAGTTCGAGAGCAGTACTTC
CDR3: CASSQRLAGVREQYF

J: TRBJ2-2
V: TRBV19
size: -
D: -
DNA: TGTGCCAGTACCTATGGACCGGGATACACCGGGGAGCTGTTTTTT
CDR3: CASTYGPGYTGELFF

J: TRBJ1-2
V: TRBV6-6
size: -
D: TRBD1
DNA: TGTGCCAGCAGGGATACAGGGGGCCTCACCTATGGCTACACCTTC
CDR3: CASRDTGGLTYGYTF

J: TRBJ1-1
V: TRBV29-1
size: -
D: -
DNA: TGCAGCGGCCTGTTCGCCATCATCGGGAACACTGAAGCTTTCTTT
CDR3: CSGLFAIIGNTEAFF

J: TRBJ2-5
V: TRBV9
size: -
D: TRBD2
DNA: TGTGCCAGCAGCGTAGGGTTAGCGGGAGCAGAGACCCAGTACTTC
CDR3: CASSVGLAGAETQYF

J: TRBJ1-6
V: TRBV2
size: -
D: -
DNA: TGTGCCAGCAAAAGGACAGAAAATTCACCCCTCCACTTT
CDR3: CASKRTENSPLHF

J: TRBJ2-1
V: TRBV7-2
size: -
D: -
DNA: TGTGCCAGCAGCTTAGCGGCTCCAGCCTACAATGAGCAGTTCTTC
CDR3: CASSLAAPAYNEQFF

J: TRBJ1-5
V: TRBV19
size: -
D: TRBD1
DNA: TGTGCCAGTAGTACGTCAGGGGGCTCTAGCAATCAGCCCCAGCATTTT
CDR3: CASSTSGGSSNQPQHF

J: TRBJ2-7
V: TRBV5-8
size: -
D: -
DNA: TGTGCCAGCAGCTTGCCCGGGACCTACGAGCAGTACTTC
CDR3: CASSLPGTYEQYF

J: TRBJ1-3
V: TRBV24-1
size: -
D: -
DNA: TGTGCCACCTGGGGGGGGCGAAACACCATATATTTT
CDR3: CATWGGRNTIYF